The present T cell receptor beta chain was sequenced within a study of beta chain features in type 1 diabetes. Investigators reverse transcribed all isolated RNA, so they sequenced expressed TCRB transcripts. Produced via immunoSEQ multiplex PCR; TCRdb's table is partial and in-frame only. Of around 290,000 clones in the sample, approximately 8.1% were seen once. Germline V lookup: CDR1 SGHNT, CDR2 YENEEA. Deletions cut 4 bases from V and 1 base from J, with 17 bases between. The CDR3 has 17 amino acids. A CD45RO/CCR7/CD25/CD127/CD95/CD27 panel sorted naive, central memory, regulatory and stem cell-like memory CD4+ cells.

Sequences were obtained from central memory CD4+ T cells from blood. This TCR derives from a woman aged 18-30 years in good health. This sequence joins TRBV11-3 and TRBJ2-4; no firm D call. The CDR3 DNA sequence: TGTGCCAGCAGCTCAGGCACGGCCTTCGGCGCCAAAAACATTCAGTACTTC. Translated, it gives CASSSGTAFGAKNIQYF.